This TCR beta chain is drawn from a study of T cells in Graves' hyperthyroidism and ophthalmopathy. This clonotype has more than one count but fewer than ten. Germline V CDR1 and CDR2: SGHDT, YYEEEE. The CDR3 runs 14 residues. The V gene lost 6 bases and the J gene lost 3 bases, with 12 bases spanning the gap. There were TCR beta CDR3 regions amplified from RNA transcripts. First-round RT-PCR with HTBI primers amplified the TCR CDR3 region. TCRdb reprocessed the multiplex PCR reads with MiXCR, giving one entry per CDR3 protein. The table shows roughly 630,000 distinct CDR3 sequences, with 15% to 19% occurring only once.

The chain recombines TRBV5-6 with TRBJ1-4; D remains unclear. The origin of this receptor is a young woman with Graves' hyperthyroidism. The sample was blood. The CDR3: CASTLGGSNEKLFF. The CDR3 DNA reads as TGTGCCAGCACCTTAGGAGGGTCTAATGAAAAACTGTTTTTT.